A selection of T cell receptor beta chains follows, all from one sample in a study of control samples from healthy donors and cancer patients. Method: immunoSEQ multiplex PCR; TCRdb's copy keeps in-frame clones and lacks some. Seen here are about 89,000 clones, around 86% observed once, and the top ten hold around 21%. Sequenced material: blood. These receptors all stem from a man aged 25 to 40 in good health. The CDR3 runs from the conserved cysteine through the conserved F or W. A D gene is named only where the DNA matches it firmly. For some rows the clone size is stated as once, few or many, or as a class when expanded; others skip it.

d_call clone_size j_call v_call cdr3_aa cdr3_nt
- once TRBJ2-7 TRBV28 CASSSYRRVQEEQYF TGTGCCAGCAGCTCCTACCGCAGGGTGCAAGAAGAGCAGTACTTC
- - TRBJ1-2 TRBV6-1 CASSEEGQSYGYTF TGTGCCAGCAGTGAGGAGGGGCAATCCTATGGCTACACCTTC
TRBD1 - TRBJ2-5 TRBV18 CASSPLGQGGQETQYF TGTGCCAGCTCACCACTGGGACAGGGGGGGCAAGAGACCCAGTACTTC
TRBD1 - TRBJ1-1 TRBV27 CASRDGQGVDTEAFF TGTGCCAGCAGGGACGGACAGGGGGTAGACACTGAAGCTTTCTTT
TRBD2 - TRBJ2-3 TRBV3-1/TRBV3-2 CASSQDPPGGVDTQYF TGTGCCAGCAGCCAAGATCCCCCGGGAGGGGTAGATACGCAGTATTTT
TRBD2 - TRBJ2-5 TRBV19 CASRGSGGLQETQYF TGTGCCAGTAGGGGTAGCGGGGGGCTCCAAGAGACCCAGTACTTC
- - TRBJ2-3 TRBV6-2/TRBV6-3 CASSYAESSTDTQYF TGTGCCAGCAGTTACGCAGAATCTAGCACAGATACGCAGTATTTT
TRBD1 - TRBJ2-7 TRBV6-5 CASSYSRTGEEQYF TGTGCCAGCAGTTACTCGAGGACAGGGGAAGAGCAGTACTTC
- few TRBJ2-7 TRBV10-1 CASPPKVSYEQYF TGCGCCAGCCCCCCGAAGGTTTCCTACGAGCAGTACTTC
TRBD2 few TRBJ2-3 TRBV7-9 CASSVLAGGTDTQYF TGTGCCAGCAGCGTGCTAGCGGGGGGGACAGATACGCAGTATTTT
- - TRBJ1-1 TRBV5-4 CASSTRHDTEAFF TGTGCCAGCAGCACACGACATGACACTGAAGCTTTCTTT
TRBD1 - TRBJ1-6 TRBV5-4 CASSLGGTGNSPLHF TGTGCCAGCAGCTTGGGTGGGACAGGAAATTCACCCCTCCACTTT
TRBD1 - TRBJ2-5 TRBV10-3 CAIRGEGAKTQYF TGTGCCATCAGGGGCGAGGGGGCGAAGACCCAGTACTTC
- - TRBJ1-1 TRBV7-3 CASSLTPRGLNTEAFF TGTGCCAGCAGCTTAACCCCCCGGGGCTTGAACACTGAAGCTTTCTTT
TRBD1 - TRBJ1-5 TRBV6-5 CASSNSGTGNQPQHF TGTGCCAGCAGTAACTCCGGGACAGGGAATCAGCCCCAGCATTTT
- few TRBJ2-7 TRBV19 CASSMSQFSYEQYF TGTGCCAGTAGTATGAGCCAGTTCTCCTACGAGCAGTACTTC
- - TRBJ2-3 TRBV7-2 CASSVGTTDTQYF TGTGCCAGCAGCGTCGGGACTACAGATACGCAGTATTTT
- - TRBJ2-7 TRBV7-8 CASSLVGPGTYEQYF TGTGCCAGCAGCCTAGTAGGGCCAGGGACCTACGAGCAGTACTTC
- - TRBJ2-5 TRBV2 CASSVSNSQETQYF TGTGCCAGCAGTGTTTCCAATTCACAAGAGACCCAGTACTTC
- many TRBJ1-1 TRBV11-1 CASSFRRLDTEAFF TGTGCCAGCAGCTTCAGGCGCCTGGACACTGAAGCTTTCTTT
- - TRBJ2-7 TRBV9 CASSPLGLAGEQYF TGTGCCAGCAGCCCCCTAGGGCTAGCAGGTGAGCAGTACTTC
TRBD1 - TRBJ1-2 TRBV7-9 CASSTRDRDYGYTF TGTGCCAGCAGCACCCGAGACAGGGACTATGGCTACACCTTC